This TCR beta chain is drawn from a study of control samples from healthy donors and cancer patients. This table comes from immunoSEQ multiplex PCR, and its TCRdb copy is limited to in-frame clones, with some not included. The sample has around 160,000 clones; 80% to 95% are singletons. The clonotype originates from a man between 18 and 35 years old in good health. Sequencing was done on a sample of blood.

CDR3 coding DNA: TGTGCCAGCAGCCAAGACGAGTTAGGGTTGGGGATCGATGGCTACACCTTC. It codes for CASSQDELGLGIDGYTF. The chain has TRBV3-1 (or the pseudogene TRBV3-2) and TRBJ1-2; no clear D. CDR1 is LGHDT and CDR2 is YNNKEL in the germline V gene (reference sequence). V was trimmed by 0 bases and J by 6 bases, leaving 20 bases between them. The CDR3 runs 17 residues.